In this sample, the clone carrying this T cell receptor beta chain turned up once. Its antigen is undetermined. The entry originates in a study of T cell responses to AZD1222 COVID-19 vaccine. The repertoire was sequenced with immunoSEQ multiplex PCR; TCRdb's copy has only in-frame clones and lacks some. The profile covers 95,000 to 150,000 clones, with approximately 86% appearing a single time and around 3% taken by the ten largest. The germline gives CDR1 SEHNR, CDR2 FQNEAQ (reference sequence). V lost 5 bases, J lost 7 bases, and 8 bases stayed unmatched. This CDR3 has 13 residues. Study conclusions and caveats: Baseline serostatus was positive in only a handful of AZD1222 recipients. The donors showed a predominance of white British ancestry and of females, with possible underestimation of clonal diversity. The study reported that nearly half of spike-specific TCRs target unmutated variant regions.

This clonotype originated in an adult who received the AZD1222 COVID-19 vaccine. The chain employs TRBV7-9 and TRBJ2-7, with 7 bases lining up with TRBD1. The starting material was peripheral blood, obtained 28 days after the second AZD1222 dose. The CDR3 region has the DNA TGTGCCAGCAGCACGAGACAGGGTGGTGAGCAGTACTTC. As protein: CASSTRQGGEQYF.